This is a list of T cell receptor beta chains from one sample in a study of blood T cell repertoires in COVID-19. Profiled with immunoSEQ multiplex PCR; TCRdb holds only in-frame clones, not every one. The data contain roughly 30,000 clones, roughly 87% of them seen just once; the ten biggest clones take up 9.3%. Source material: peripheral blood. These receptors originate from a human donor in a cohort sampled during active COVID-19. Both conserved end residues are part of each CDR3.

CDR3 length: 16; J gene: TRBJ2-1; V gene: TRBV6-6; CDR3 protein: CASSPRASGGPNEQFF
CDR3 length: 14; J gene: TRBJ1-6; V gene: TRBV7-9; CDR3 protein: CASSFQGLDSPLHF
CDR3 length: 15; J gene: TRBJ2-5; V gene: TRBV3-1/TRBV3-2; CDR3 protein: CASSRGLADKETQYF
CDR3 length: 14; J gene: TRBJ2-3; V gene: TRBV5-1; CDR3 protein: CASSLGSGGDTQYF
CDR3 length: 19; J gene: TRBJ2-1; V gene: TRBV7-8; CDR3 protein: CASSGGLAGASVRNNEQFF
CDR3 length: 14; J gene: TRBJ1-5; V gene: TRBV6-1; CDR3 protein: CASSEQQGNQPQHF
CDR3 length: 16; J gene: TRBJ2-3; V gene: TRBV7-8; CDR3 protein: CASSLITTVSTDTQYF
CDR3 length: 16; J gene: TRBJ2-7; V gene: TRBV2; CDR3 protein: CASSELGSGGPYEQYF
CDR3 length: 13; J gene: TRBJ1-2; V gene: TRBV28; CDR3 protein: CASTRDTNYGYTF
CDR3 length: 17; J gene: TRBJ2-3; V gene: TRBV7-9; CDR3 protein: CASSLAGLAGTTDTQYF
CDR3 length: 12; J gene: TRBJ1-5; V gene: TRBV12-3/TRBV12-4; CDR3 protein: CASTIHPGPQHF
CDR3 length: 14; J gene: TRBJ1-2; V gene: TRBV29-1; CDR3 protein: CSVEDRDILYGYTF
CDR3 length: 16; J gene: TRBJ2-3; V gene: TRBV13; CDR3 protein: CASSSFIGATSLTQYF
CDR3 length: 16; J gene: TRBJ2-1; V gene: TRBV6-6; CDR3 protein: CASSSSGGSSYNEQFF
CDR3 length: 13; J gene: TRBJ1-4; V gene: TRBV2; CDR3 protein: CASSNRGNEKLFF